Below are 22 T cell receptor beta chains sequenced from a single sample in a study of OX40 agonist ivuxolimab in advanced cancers. Profiled with immunoSEQ multiplex PCR; TCRdb holds only in-frame clones, not every one. Altogether tens of thousands of clones are present, approximately 80% being singletons, with the ten largest covering less than 20%. The input for sequencing was CD4+ or CD8+ T cells sorted from blood, taken in a trial of the OX40 agonist ivuxolimab. The origin of the receptors is an adult with an advanced solid tumor such as melanoma, head and neck, liver or kidney cancer.

The chain combines TRBV19 with TRBJ1-1; D is unclear. Deletions cut 7 bases from V and 5 bases from J, with 14 bases between. Germline V gene lookup returns CDR1 LNHDA and CDR2 SQIVND (reference sequence). The CDR3 is 13 residues long. The CDR3 nucleotides are TGTGCCAGTAAACGGAGAGACCGTACTGAAGCTTTCTTT. Translation: CASKRRDRTEAFF.

The chain employs TRBV28 and TRBJ2-3; no clear D gene. The CDR3 runs 13 residues. V shed 3 bases and J shed 1 base, with 5 bases lying between them. CDR1 is MDHEN and CDR2 is SYDVKM in the germline V gene. This CDR3 is CASSFIGTDTQYF. CDR3 in DNA: TGTGCCAGCAGTTTCATAGGCACAGATACGCAGTATTTT.

V and J are TRBV5-4 and TRBJ2-7; 9 bases agree with TRBD2. The CDR3 consists of 14 residues. Germline loops: CDR1 SGHNT, CDR2 YYREEE (reference sequence). Unmatched junction bases numbered 9, after V lost 2 bases and J lost 9 bases. In DNA, the CDR3 is TGTGCCAGCAGCTTCTTTAGCGGGAGTGTCGGGCAGTACTTC. Protein sequence: CASSFFSGSVGQYF.

The V call is TRBV7-3, the J call TRBJ1-6, with TRBD1 matching 7 bases. Germline V lookup: CDR1 SGHTA, CDR2 FQGTGA. The CDR3 runs 14 residues. The ends lost 4 bases at V and 9 bases at J; junction bases unmatched: 6. DNA of the CDR3: TGTGCCAGCAGCTCAGACAGGGCTGGTTCACCCCTCCACTTT. This translates into CASSSDRAGSPLHF.

This rearrangement joins TRBV6-5 to TRBJ2-2; weak D call: TRBD1 (5 bases). The germline V and J ends were trimmed by 6 bases and 5 bases, with 10 bases remaining between them. Germline V gene data show CDR1 as MNHEY and CDR2 as SVGAGI. The CDR3 is made up of 13 amino acids. CDR3 coding DNA: TGTGCCAGCAGACAGGTTCTGACCGGGGAGCTGTTTTTT. It yields the protein CASRQVLTGELFF.

The CDR3 loop is CASSVSGSYPTGELFF. CDR3 sequence (DNA): TGTGCCAGCAGCGTTAGCGGGAGTTACCCCACCGGGGAGCTGTTTTTT. V usage is TRBV9 and J usage is TRBJ2-2, with TRBD2 matching 9 bases. Germline trimming cut 2 bases from V and 4 bases from J; bases unmatched to any gene: 6. This CDR3 spans 16 amino acids. Germline CDR1 SGDLS, CDR2 YYNGEE.

The genes are TRBV11-3 and TRBJ2-3; D not resolved. V lost 2 bases and J lost 7, with 13 bases in between. The CDR3 spans 14 residues. Germline lookup yields CDR1 SGHNT and CDR2 YENEEA. CDR3 nucleotide sequence: TGTGCCAGCAGCTTACGAAACAATCGGAATACGCAGTATTTT. It specifies CASSLRNNRNTQYF.

The J gene is TRBJ1-3, the V gene TRBV4-1, with unresolved D. This CDR3 spans 18 amino acids. Germline CDR1 and CDR2: MGHRA and YSYEKL. Trimming pared 0 bases from V and 2 bases from J, leaving 17 bases between. The CDR3 protein is CASSQDAGSAFTGNTIYF. The CDR3 DNA reads TGCGCCAGCAGCCAAGACGCGGGTTCAGCATTCACTGGAAACACCATATATTTT.

The V and J genes are TRBV4-1 and TRBJ2-7, with D hard to call. Trimming stripped 1 base from V and 0 bases from J, with 7 bases between. CDR1 and CDR2 from the germline V gene are MGHRA and YSYEKL. The CDR3 length is 14 residues. The CDR3 DNA reads as TGCGCCAGCAGCCAAGCCCCTCTCTCCTACGAGCAGTACTTC. As protein: CASSQAPLSYEQYF.

The chain links TRBV11-2 to TRBJ1-2; 11 nucleotides line up with TRBD1. Germline V lookup: CDR1 SGHAT, CDR2 FQNNGV. Unmatched junction bases numbered 7, after V lost 1 base and J lost 6 bases. The CDR3 has 16 residues. DNA for the CDR3: TGTGCCAGCAGCTTAGGGACAGGGGGCGCTCGGGATGGCTACACCTTC. Translation: CASSLGTGGARDGYTF.

V and J are TRBV21-1 and TRBJ1-2; the table gives TRBD1 as D, unverified against the DNA. TRBV21-1 is a documented pseudogene. This CDR3 region has 14 residues. CDR3 amino acids: CASSKVGRALGYTF. The CDR3 bases are TGTGCCAGCAGCAAAGTAGGCAGGGCGCTTGGCTACACCTTC.

This clone showed up just a few times. The same CDR3 arises from other DNA sequences in this sample as well. CDR3 sequence reads: CASSLTGANYGYTF. CDR3 in DNA: TGTGCCAGCAGCTTAACAGGGGCCAACTATGGCTACACCTTC. The chain links TRBV5-4 to TRBJ1-2; 7 nucleotides line up with TRBD1. Germline V CDR1 and CDR2: SGHNT, YYREEE (reference sequence). The CDR3 is made up of 14 amino acids. V was clipped by 2 bases and J by 2 bases; unmatched bases: 3.

This chain connects TRBV13 to TRBJ2-3, with 8 bases lining up with TRBD1. The CDR3 consists of 15 residues. The J segment lost 4 bases and the V segment lost 3 bases, leaving 6 bases of the junction unmatched. Germline V gene lookup returns CDR1 PRHDT and CDR2 FYEKMQ (reference sequence). The CDR3 DNA is TGTGCCAGCAGCTTTGGCAGGGGGCGGTCAGATACGCAGTATTTT. Protein: CASSFGRGRSDTQYF.

This clone has just one count. The gene calls are TRBV6-4 and TRBJ2-3, with D unresolved. The germline gives CDR1 MRHNA, CDR2 SNTAGT. Trimming removed 2 bases at V and 4 bases at J, with 10 bases between. CDR3 length: 14 residues. This CDR3 is CASSDRAWADTQYF. The CDR3 coding sequence is TGTGCCAGCAGTGACAGGGCTTGGGCAGATACGCAGTATTTT.

This rearrangement joins TRBV29-1 to TRBJ1-1; no definite D call. The length of the CDR3 is 12 residues. Germline assignment: CDR1 SQVTM and CDR2 ANQGSEA. Deletions cut 8 bases from V and 4 bases from J, with 14 bases between. CDR3 loop: CSLAGIGTEAFF. CDR3 nucleotides: TGCAGCCTTGCGGGGATCGGCACTGAAGCTTTCTTT. Full variable domain (rest looked up from reference TRBV29-1 and TRBJ1-1): SAVISQKPSRDICQRGTSLTIQCQVDSQVTMMFWYRQQPGQSLTLIATANQGSEATYESGFVIDKFPISRPNLTFSTLTVSNMSPEDSSIYLCSLAGIGTEAFFGQGTRLTVV.

The chain combines TRBV9 with TRBJ2-5; unclear D gene. The J call may be faulty, since TRBJ2-7 better matches the DNA end. The CDR3 consists of 14 residues. CDR1 is SGDLS, CDR2 YYNGEE, per germline. CDR3 DNA sequence: TGTGCCAGCAGCGAAGACCCCAAGGGCTACGAGCAGTACTTC. Translated, it gives CASSEDPKGYEQYF.

The chain is built from TRBV19 and TRBJ2-5; D gene ambiguous. V was cut by 4 bases and J by 2 bases, with 8 bases left in between. Per germline, CDR1 LNHDA and CDR2 SQIVND (reference sequence). This CDR3 spans 13 amino acids. In DNA, the CDR3 is TGTGCCAGTAGTAAACTGGAACAAGAGACCCAGTACTTC. Amino acid sequence: CASSKLEQETQYF.

The V call is TRBV7-9, the J call TRBJ2-2; 9 bases fit TRBD1. Germline V gene lookup returns CDR1 SEHNR and CDR2 FQNEAQ (reference sequence). The CDR3 has 15 residues. V was clipped by 6 bases and J by 7 bases; unmatched bases: 9. CDR3 protein: CASSPGDRVIGELFF. DNA for the CDR3: TGTGCCAGCAGTCCTGGGGACAGGGTTATCGGGGAGCTGTTTTTT.

The chain employs TRBV4-1 and TRBJ2-7; TRBD1 aligns across 9 bases. The trim removed 3 bases at V and 2 bases at J, leaving 5 bases unmatched. Germline V lookup: CDR1 MGHRA, CDR2 YSYEKL. The CDR3 covers 15 residues. The CDR3 region has the DNA TGCGCCAGCAGCCACCCGGGACAGGGAACCTACGAGCAGTACTTC. Residues: CASSHPGQGTYEQYF.

The CDR3 region has the DNA TGTGCCAGCAGTGGCCCTTTTGGGGTTGAAGATACGCAGTATTTT. Protein sequence: CASSGPFGVEDTQYF. V gene TRBV2 combines with J gene TRBJ2-3; D remains ambiguous. Looked up from germline, CDR1 is SNHLY and CDR2 is FYNNEI. This CDR3 has 15 residues. Trimming cost V 4 bases and J 5 bases, with 16 bases left between them.

The V gene is TRBV10-3, the J gene TRBJ1-6; D is undetermined. The germline V and J ends were trimmed by 3 bases and 7 bases, with 7 bases remaining between them. CDR3 length: 13 amino acids. The germline CDR1 and CDR2 sequences are ENHRY and SYGVKD. In DNA form, the CDR3 reads TGTGCCATCAGTGAACGATTAAATTCACCCCTCCACTTT. This translates into CAISERLNSPLHF.

This chain links TRBV7-8 with TRBJ2-2, with 7 positions matching TRBD2. V shed 3 bases, J shed 3 bases, and the junction held 10 bases outside the gene matches. Germline CDR1 reads SGHVS; CDR2 reads FQNEAQ. The CDR3 totals 17 residues. CDR3 bases: TGTGCCAGCAGCTTCCCCGCGGGAGAATGGGACACCGGGGAGCTGTTTTTT. Amino acid sequence: CASSFPAGEWDTGELFF. Full variable domain (missing parts from reference TRBV7-8 and TRBJ2-2): GAGVSQSPRYKVAKRGQDVALRCDPISGHVSLFWYQQALGQGPEFLTYFQNEAQLDKSGLPSDRFFAERPEGSVSTLKIQRTQQEDSAVYLCASSFPAGEWDTGELFFGEGSRLTVL.